This TCR beta chain was observed in a study of blood T cell repertoires in COVID-19. Study-wide context: The study drew acute and convalescent COVID-19 samples from the United States, Italy and Spain.

In the study's own analysis: Estimation of nucleated cell counts was performed using reference gene primer amplification. Profiled with immunoSEQ multiplex PCR; TCRdb holds only in-frame clones, not every one. V, J and clone size are taken as reported in that table, and D and trimming were inferred from the DNA itself. This sample has about 260,000 clones; over 70% occur once, and the top ten carry approximately 1.5%. J lost 8 bases, V lost 2 bases, and 12 bases had no gene match. CDR3 length: 16 residues. The germline V gene encodes CDR1 LGHNA and CDR2 YSLEER. V gene TRBV4-3 combines with J gene TRBJ2-1; TRBD2 matches 7 bases. The TCR was taken from a woman between 40 and 55 years old who had recovered from COVID-19. Sequenced sample: peripheral blood. CDR3 nucleotides: TGCGCCAGCAGCCAAAACCCGATTGGGGGGGTGGATGAGCAGTTCTTC. Its translation is CASSQNPIGGVDEQFF.